The T cell receptor beta chain described here comes from a study of shared clonotypes between healthy human individuals (TCRdb year 2020). For the study in its entirety: The cohort comprised a couple of women and a few men aged 18 to 49 years. For each donor, CD4 naive and CD4 memory were each given three plates, CD8 naive was given two plates, and CD8 memory was given one plate. To estimate repertoire size and how much clonotype sharing occurs between individuals, the study deeply sequenced the blood TCR repertoires of several healthy adults. Different laboratories and diverse techniques were used to prepare libraries and sequence TCR repertoires, to increase sequencing depth and limit assay-specific biases. Each donor's leukapheresis produced roughly between roughly 0.85 and 9 billion PBMCs.

CD8 naive samples were obtained by positive selection for CCR7 among CD45RO-negative cells, yielding a CD45RA+CCR7+ population from which TemRA cells were excluded. Healthy HIV-negative adults with no recently reported acute infections or vaccinations were included as donors. Every donor was a Caucasian adult living in Nashville, Tennessee, USA. Blood was collected by leukapheresis, and PBMCs were isolated by Ficoll-Histopaque density gradient centrifugation and then cryopreserved in liquid nitrogen vapor phase. Purity and quantity of every magnetically sorted T cell population were checked by analytical flow cytometry. Genomic DNA was isolated from each sorted fraction and quantified by UV absorbance on a Nanodrop 2000c. What the authors observed across the whole study: Even with the large sequencing depth, rarefaction of the sorted-subset datasets indicated that sequencing was incomplete. Larger estimated clonotype richness was generally found for naive subsets than for memory subsets. The genetic and exposure-history diversity represented was limited by the small number of donors. Based on pairwise subsampling, the degree of clonotype sharing among donors was expected to be affected by sequencing depth. Sampling was limited to blood, and TCR repertoires in tissue likely differ from TCR repertoires in blood. When several donors were compared, the shared fraction of clonotypes was roughly 5% for naive CD4, around 4% for naive CD8, more than 2% for memory CD4, and 0.35% to 0.5% for memory CD8. Compared with non-shared clonotypes, the clonotypes found in all four sorted-subset donors had higher generation probabilities.

Using the deep immunoSEQ assay, multiplex PCR amplified TCR CDR3 regions from genomic DNA. Genomic DNA extracted from each cell subset was distributed evenly over all wells of several immunoSEQ 96-well plates, and each plate served as one replicate. For sorted subsets, 150 to 200 ng genomic DNA, equal to 30,000 or so T cell genomes, was loaded into each replicate PCR. Purified libraries were quantified with a Qubit 3.0 fluorometer, sized on a Bioanalyzer 2100, and re-quantified with the KAPA Library Quantification kit. Each immunoSEQ 96-well plate was sequenced on its own single-read 150-cycle Illumina NextSeq 550 flow cell. The paper's data handling went like this. Because the immunoSEQ output included only junctional sequences and no quality scores, the filtering could not be the same as the filtering used for full-length reads. To assign V/J genes and CDR3, sequences were annotated using PyIR, a Python wrapper for IgBLAST v1.9, with IMGT germline references. Reads were filtered out if the reads had weak V/J assignments (E-value above 1e-6), no CDR3, stop codons, out-of-frame junctions, or ambiguous translated residues. V3J clonotypes were defined by identical inferred V gene, J gene, and CDR3 amino acid sequence. The percentage overlap between two repertoires was calculated by dividing the number of shared unique clonotypes by the size of the smaller repertoire. Repertoire richness was assessed with RTK rarefaction, the Chao1 estimator, and Recon v2.1 estimates of unobserved clonotypes. Generation probabilities were computed with OLGA for all TCRbeta clonotypes obtained by the gDNA method from a handful of donors. TCRdb took over this immuneACCESS table, retaining in-frame rearrangements with V and J assigned. Such tables are incomplete; in checked studies, under half of the missing clones stem from an unresolved V gene, and the remainder is unexplained. Clone size and the V and J calls come from that table; the DNA yielded D and trimming. Here the sample has about 2.1 million clones; around 95% occur a single time. Of the sample, more than 1.5% is held by the ten largest clones.

The CDR3 contains 14 residues, cysteine and phenylalanine counted. The CDR3 DNA has 42 bases and is translated from base 1. According to the germline V gene (reference sequence), CDR1 reads LNHDA and CDR2 reads SQIVND. V lost 4 bases and J lost 2 bases; the stretch between them is 12 bases long. A word on this clone: Its antigen specificity is not known. Base quality data are lacking; no much larger clone is found one base away.

Sequencing used naive CD8+ T cells from PBMCs. The cell subset or site label here, explained by the study, means: CD45RA+CCR7+. The rearranged chain carries TRBV19 and TRBJ2-7; TRBD1 is possibly the D segment (6 matching bases). The origin of this receptor is a man aged 18 to 29 in good health. Some clones in this sample may be carry-over from other donors' samples. The nucleotide sequence is TGTGCCAGTAGTACGTCGGGACAAGCCTACGAGCAGTACTTC. Translated, it reads CASSTSGQAYEQYF.